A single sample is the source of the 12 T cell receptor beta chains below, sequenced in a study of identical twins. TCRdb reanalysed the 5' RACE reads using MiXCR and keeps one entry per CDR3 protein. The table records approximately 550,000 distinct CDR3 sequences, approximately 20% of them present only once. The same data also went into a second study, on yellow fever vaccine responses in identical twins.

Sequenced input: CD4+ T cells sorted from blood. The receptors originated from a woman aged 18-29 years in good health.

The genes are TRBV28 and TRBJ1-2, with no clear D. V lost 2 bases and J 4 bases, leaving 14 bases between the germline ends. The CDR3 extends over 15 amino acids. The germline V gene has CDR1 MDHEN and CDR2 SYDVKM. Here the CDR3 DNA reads TGTGCCAGCAGTTTAGCCCTACAAGGCCTCTATGGCTACACCTTC. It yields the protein CASSLALQGLYGYTF.

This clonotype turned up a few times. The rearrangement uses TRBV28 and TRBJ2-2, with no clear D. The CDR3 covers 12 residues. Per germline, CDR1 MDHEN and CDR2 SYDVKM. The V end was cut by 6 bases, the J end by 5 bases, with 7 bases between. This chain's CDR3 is CASSPSTGELFF. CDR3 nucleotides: TGTGCCAGCAGCCCCTCGACCGGGGAGCTGTTTTTT.

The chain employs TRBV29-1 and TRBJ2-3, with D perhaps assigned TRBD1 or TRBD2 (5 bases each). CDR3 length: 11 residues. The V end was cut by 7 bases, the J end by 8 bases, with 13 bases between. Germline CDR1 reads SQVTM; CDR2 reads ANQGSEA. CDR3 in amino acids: CSARDPGTQYF. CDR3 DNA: TGCAGCGCGAGGGACCCGGGTACGCAGTATTTT.

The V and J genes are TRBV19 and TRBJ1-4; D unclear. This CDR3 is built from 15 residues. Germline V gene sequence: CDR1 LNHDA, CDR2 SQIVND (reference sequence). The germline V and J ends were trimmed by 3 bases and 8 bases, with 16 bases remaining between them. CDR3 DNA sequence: TGTGCCAGTAGTATTGGTTCCCTGGGAACGGAAAAACTGTTTTTT. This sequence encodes CASSIGSLGTEKLFF.

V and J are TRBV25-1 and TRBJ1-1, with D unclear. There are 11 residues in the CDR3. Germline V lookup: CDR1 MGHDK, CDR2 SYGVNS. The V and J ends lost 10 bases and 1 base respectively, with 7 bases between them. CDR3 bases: TGTGCCACTATAGCGAACACTGAAGCTTTCTTT. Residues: CATIANTEAFF. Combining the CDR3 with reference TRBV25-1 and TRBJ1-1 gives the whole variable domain EADIYQTPRYLVIGTGKKITLECSQTMGHDKMYWYQQDPGMELHLIHYSYGVNSTEKGDLSSESTVSRIRTEHFPLTLESARPSHTSQYLCATIANTEAFFGQGTRLTVV.

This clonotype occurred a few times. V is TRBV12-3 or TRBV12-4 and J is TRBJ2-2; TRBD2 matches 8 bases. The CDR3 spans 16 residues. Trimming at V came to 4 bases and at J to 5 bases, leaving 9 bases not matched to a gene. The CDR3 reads CASSSLSGTQTGELFF. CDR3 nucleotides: TGTGCCAGCAGTTCCCTTAGCGGGACTCAAACCGGGGAGCTGTTTTTT.

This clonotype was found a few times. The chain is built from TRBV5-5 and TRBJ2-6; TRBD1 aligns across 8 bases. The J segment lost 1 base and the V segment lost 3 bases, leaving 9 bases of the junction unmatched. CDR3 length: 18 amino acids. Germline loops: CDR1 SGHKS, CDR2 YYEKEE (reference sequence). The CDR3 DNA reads TGTGCCAGCAGCTCCACCGGGACAGGTGAATCTGGGGCCAACGTCCTGACTTTC. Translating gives CASSSTGTGESGANVLTF.

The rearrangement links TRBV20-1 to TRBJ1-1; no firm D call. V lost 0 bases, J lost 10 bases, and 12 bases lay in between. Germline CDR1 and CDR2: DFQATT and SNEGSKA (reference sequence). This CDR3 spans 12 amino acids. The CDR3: CSARELGSGAFF. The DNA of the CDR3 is TGCAGTGCTAGAGAACTAGGGTCAGGAGCTTTCTTT.

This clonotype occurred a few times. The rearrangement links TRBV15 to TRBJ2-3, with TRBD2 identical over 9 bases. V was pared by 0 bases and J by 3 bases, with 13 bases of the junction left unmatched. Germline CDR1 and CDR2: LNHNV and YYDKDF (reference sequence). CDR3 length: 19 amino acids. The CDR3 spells CATSRDRPRTSAGTDTQYF. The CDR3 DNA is TGTGCCACCAGCAGAGATCGCCCTAGGACTAGCGCTGGTACAGATACGCAGTATTTT.

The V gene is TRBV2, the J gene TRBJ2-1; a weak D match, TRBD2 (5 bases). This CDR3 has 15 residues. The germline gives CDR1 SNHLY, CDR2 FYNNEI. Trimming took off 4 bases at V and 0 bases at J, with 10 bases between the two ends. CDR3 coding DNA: TGTGCCAGCAGTGTAGAGGGTTTCTCCTACAATGAGCAGTTCTTC. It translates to CASSVEGFSYNEQFF.

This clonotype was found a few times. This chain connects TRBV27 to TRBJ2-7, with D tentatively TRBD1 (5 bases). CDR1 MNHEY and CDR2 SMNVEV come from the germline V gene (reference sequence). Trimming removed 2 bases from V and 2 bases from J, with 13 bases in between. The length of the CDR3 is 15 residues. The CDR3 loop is CASSLLGRATYEQYV. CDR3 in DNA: TGTGCCAGCAGTTTACTGGGCAGGGCTACCTACGAGCAGTACGTC.

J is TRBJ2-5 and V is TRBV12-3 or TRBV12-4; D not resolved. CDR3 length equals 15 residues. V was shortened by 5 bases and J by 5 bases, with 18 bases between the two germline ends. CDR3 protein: CASSPSVWGRETQYF. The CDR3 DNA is TGTGCCAGCAGTCCCTCCGTCTGGGGTAGGGAGACCCAGTACTTC.